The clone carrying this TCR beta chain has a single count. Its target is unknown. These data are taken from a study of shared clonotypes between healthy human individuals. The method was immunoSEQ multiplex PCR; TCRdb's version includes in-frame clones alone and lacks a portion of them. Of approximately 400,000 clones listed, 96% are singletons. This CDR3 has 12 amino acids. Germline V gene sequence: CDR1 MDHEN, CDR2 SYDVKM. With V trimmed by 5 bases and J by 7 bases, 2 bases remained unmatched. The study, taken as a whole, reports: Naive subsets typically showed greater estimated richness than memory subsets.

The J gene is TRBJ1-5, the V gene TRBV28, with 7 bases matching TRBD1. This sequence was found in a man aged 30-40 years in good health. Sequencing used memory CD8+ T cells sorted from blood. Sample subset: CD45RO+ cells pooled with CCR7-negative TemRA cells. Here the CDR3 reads CASSQQGQPQHF. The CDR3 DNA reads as TGTGCCAGCAGTCAACAGGGGCAGCCCCAGCATTTT.